The 29 T cell receptor beta chains below were found in one sample sequenced in a study of T cells in localized non-small cell lung cancer. TCRdb keeps only in-frame clones here, not all; method: immunoSEQ multiplex PCR. The table shows about 36,000 clones, with 87% occurring only once. The sequencing used peripheral blood, collected before any cancer treatment. The source of these receptors is a woman aged 35-75 years with stage I lung adenocarcinoma.

V usage is TRBV28 and J usage is TRBJ1-1; D remains ambiguous. The CDR3 totals 12 residues. Trimming removed 2 bases at V and 5 bases at J, with 6 bases between. From germline, CDR1 is MDHEN and CDR2 SYDVKM. The CDR3 coding sequence is TGTGCCAGCAGTTTACTGGGTACTGAAGCTTTCTTT. This gives the protein CASSLLGTEAFF. Combining the CDR3 with reference TRBV28 and TRBJ1-1 gives the whole variable domain DVKVTQSSRYLVKRTGEKVFLECVQDMDHENMFWYRQDPGLGLRLIYFSYDVKMKEKGDIPEGYSVSREKKERFSLILESASTNQTSMYLCASSLLGTEAFFGQGTRLTVV.

The chain uses TRBV6-5 and TRBJ1-5, with D unclear. V was cut by 6 bases and J by 0 bases, with 12 bases left in between. There are 15 residues in the CDR3. Germline V gene lookup returns CDR1 MNHEY and CDR2 SVGAGI. The DNA for the CDR3 is TGTGCCAGCAGAGCGCAGCTAATTAGCAATCAGCCCCAGCATTTT. This encodes CASRAQLISNQPQHF.

The V call is TRBV10-3, the J call TRBJ2-3; 10 positions agree with TRBD2. CDR3 size: 14 residues. Germline values: CDR1 ENHRY, CDR2 SYGVKD. J gave up 0 bases and V 11 bases, and 5 bases lay outside the gene matches. CDR3 DNA: TGTGCCTTTAGCGGGGGGCCTAGCACAGATACGCAGTATTTT. Protein sequence: CAFSGGPSTDTQYF.

This chain uses TRBV7-9 with TRBJ1-2, with D unclear. V dropped 4 bases and J dropped 8 bases, with 14 bases sitting between them. This CDR3 spans 13 amino acids. CDR1 is SEHNR and CDR2 is FQNEAQ in the germline V gene (reference sequence). This CDR3 reads CASSSYSSEGYTF. CDR3 nucleotides: TGTGCCAGCAGCTCCTATTCAAGCGAGGGCTACACCTTC.

V usage is TRBV18 and J usage is TRBJ1-1; possibly TRBD1 for D (6 bases). CDR1 is KGHSH, CDR2 LQKENI, per germline. V was clipped by 3 bases and J by 7 bases, with 21 bases between them. The CDR3 length is 16 residues. The CDR3 here is CASSPPVGGPGVEAFF. The CDR3 region has the DNA TGTGCCAGCTCACCCCCGGTGGGGGGCCCGGGCGTTGAAGCTTTCTTT. Using reference TRBV18 and TRBJ1-1 for the parts outside the CDR3, the full variable domain is NAGVMQNPRHLVRRRGQEARLRCSPMKGHSHVYWYRQLPEEGLKFMVYLQKENIIDESGMPKERFSAEFPKEGPSILRIQQVVRGDSAAYFCASSPPVGGPGVEAFFGQGTRLTVV.

This rearrangement joins TRBV10-1 to TRBJ2-3; TRBD2 is a possible D gene (6 bases). V was pared by 2 bases and J by 8 bases, with 11 bases between. Germline V gene sequence: CDR1 WNHNN, CDR2 SYGVQD (reference sequence). CDR3 length: 13 amino acids. The CDR3 here is CASSEMTRGTQYF. In DNA form, the CDR3 reads TGCGCCAGCAGTGAGATGACTAGAGGTACGCAGTATTTT.

The chain joins TRBV19 to TRBJ2-1; 9 nucleotides align to TRBD2. The germline CDR1 and CDR2 sequences are LNHDA and SQIVND (reference sequence). This CDR3 is built from 13 residues. V lost 3 bases and J lost 9; bases outside the gene matches: 3. The CDR3 nucleotides are TGTGCCAGTAGTATGGGACTAGCCACTGAGCAGTTCTTC. It codes for CASSMGLATEQFF.

DNA of the CDR3: TGTGCCAGCAGCCCCGACAGGGGCTATGGCTACACCTTC. It is translated as CASSPDRGYGYTF. This chain links TRBV7-2 with TRBJ1-2; 8 bases map to TRBD1. With 5 bases clipped from V and 4 bases from J, the junction kept 3 bases outside the gene matches. Germline CDR1 SGHTA, CDR2 FQGNSA. CDR3 length equals 13 residues.

The chain combines TRBV9 with TRBJ1-3; D possibly corresponds to TRBD1 (6 bases). The germline V gene has CDR1 SGDLS and CDR2 YYNGEE. CDR3 length equals 14 residues. Between the trimmed V and J ends, which lost 3 bases and 2 bases, there was a span of 9 bases. CDR3 nucleotide sequence: TGTGCCAGCAGCGCGGCAGGGGCTGGAAACACCATATATTTT. Its protein is CASSAAGAGNTIYF.

This rearrangement joins TRBV5-1 to TRBJ2-3; D not resolved. V was clipped by 2 bases and J by 2 bases, with 15 bases between them. Germline-derived CDR1 and CDR2 are SGHRS and YFSETQ. CDR3 length equals 16 residues. The CDR3 DNA follows: TGCGCCAGCAGCTTTCGGCAGGCCGTTTCCACAGATACGCAGTATTTT. This translates into CASSFRQAVSTDTQYF. Using reference TRBV5-1 and TRBJ2-3 for the parts outside the CDR3, the full variable domain is KAGVTQTPRYLIKTRGQQVTLSCSPISGHRSVSWYQQTPGQGLQFLFEYFSETQRNKGNFPGRFSGRQFSNSRSEMNVSTLELGDSALYLCASSFRQAVSTDTQYFGPGTRLTVL.

The chain uses TRBV11-3 and TRBJ2-5; D is perhaps TRBD2 (6 bases). The CDR3 is 14 amino acids. Germline CDR1 and CDR2: SGHNT and YENEEA. V lost 10 bases and J 5 bases, leaving 20 bases between the germline ends. DNA for the CDR3: TGTGCCACAGCCAGACGGGGGATGTCGGAGACCCAGTACTTC. Encoded protein: CATARRGMSETQYF.

CDR3 in amino acids: CASSFFSSGLSYGYTF. The CDR3 nucleotides read TGCGCCAGCAGCTTTTTTTCCTCCGGTCTCTCCTATGGCTACACCTTC. The rearrangement links TRBV5-1 to TRBJ1-2; D unclear. V gave up 2 bases and J gave up 4 bases, with 18 bases separating them. Germline V CDR1 and CDR2: SGHRS, YFSETQ. This CDR3 spans 16 amino acids.

The rearrangement links TRBV7-2 to TRBJ2-3; no clear D. The V gene's germline CDR1 is SGHTA and CDR2 FQGNSA. This CDR3 contains 14 residues. The germline V and J ends were trimmed by 1 base and 1 base, with 6 bases remaining between them. In DNA form, the CDR3 reads TGTGCCAGCAGCTTAGATACAGGCACAGATACGCAGTATTTT. Its translation: CASSLDTGTDTQYF.

This chain uses TRBV12-5 with TRBJ1-1; TRBD1 is a possible D gene (5 bases). The CDR3 is 16 residues long. The germline V gene encodes CDR1 LGHNT and CDR2 FRNRAP. V was trimmed by 0 bases and J by 4 bases, leaving 15 bases between them. Written as DNA, the CDR3 is TGTGCTAGTGGTTTGGTACTCAGTTCAGGGCTCACTGAAGCTTTCTTT. Translation: CASGLVLSSGLTEAFF.

V gene TRBV5-1 combines with J gene TRBJ1-1; 10 bases match TRBD1. Losses at the gene ends were 5 bases for V and 0 bases for J; bases not matched to a gene: 4. Germline V CDR1 and CDR2: SGHRS, YFSETQ. There are 15 residues in the CDR3. The chain's CDR3 is CASSMTGGLNTEAFF. CDR3 in DNA: TGCGCCAGCAGTATGACAGGGGGCCTGAACACTGAAGCTTTCTTT.

The chain is built from TRBV2 and TRBJ1-5; no reliable D call. Germline-derived CDR1 and CDR2 are SNHLY and FYNNEI. V was trimmed by 3 bases and J by 0 bases, leaving 15 bases between them. The CDR3 loop spans 17 amino acids. The chain's CDR3 is CASSEGRRVGSNQPQHF. CDR3 sequence (DNA): TGTGCCAGCAGTGAGGGTCGTAGGGTAGGTAGCAATCAGCCCCAGCATTTT.

The V call is TRBV19, the J call TRBJ2-5, with 10 bases aligning to TRBD2. Per the germline V gene, CDR1 is LNHDA and CDR2 is SQIVND (reference sequence). V was pared by 5 bases and J by 6 bases, with 15 bases of the junction left unmatched. CDR3 length equals 17 residues. This chain's CDR3 is CASSLTVAGGRGKTQYF. CDR3 coding DNA: TGTGCCAGTAGTTTGACCGTAGCGGGGGGCCGCGGGAAGACCCAGTACTTC.

This clone is a singleton in its sample. V usage is TRBV27 and J usage is TRBJ1-1, with D possibly TRBD1 on 6 matching bases. The CDR3 length is 18 residues. The V end was cut by 2 bases, the J end by 1 base, with 20 bases between. Germline CDR1 is MNHEY and CDR2 is SMNVEV (reference sequence). CDR3 bases: TGTGCCAGCAGTTTAAACTTTGGCAGGGGACTAAGGAACACTGAAGCTTTCTTT. It is translated as CASSLNFGRGLRNTEAFF.

This sequence joins TRBV2 and TRBJ1-5; perhaps TRBD1 as D (5 bases). V was cut by 4 bases and J by 5 bases, with 6 bases left in between. Germline values: CDR1 SNHLY, CDR2 FYNNEI. The CDR3 has 12 amino acids. The CDR3 DNA reads as TGTGCCAGCAGTGGAGGGGATCAGCCCCAGCATTTT. Amino acid sequence: CASSGGDQPQHF.

This sequence joins TRBV27 and TRBJ1-1; D is unclear. CDR1 and CDR2 (germline): MNHEY, SMNVEV (reference sequence). V lost 3 bases and J 6 bases, leaving 14 bases between the germline ends. The CDR3 contains 14 residues. The CDR3 bases are TGTGCCAGCAGTTTGAGACGATCTTTTTCTGAAGCTTTCTTT. It codes for CASSLRRSFSEAFF.

The V gene is TRBV4-1, the J gene TRBJ2-6; D might be TRBD1 (5 bases). Trimming took off 1 base at V and 2 bases at J, with 9 bases between the two ends. The germline CDR1 and CDR2 sequences are MGHRA and YSYEKL. The CDR3 is 16 residues long. CDR3 in DNA: TGCGCCAGCAGCCAAGGCAGGGCTCCTGGGGCCAACGTCCTGACTTTC. Its protein product is CASSQGRAPGANVLTF.

The V and J genes are TRBV11-2 and TRBJ2-5; D is ambiguous. V dropped 3 bases and J dropped 4 bases, with 9 bases sitting between them. Per the germline V gene, CDR1 is SGHAT and CDR2 is FQNNGV. CDR3 size: 13 residues. The CDR3: CASSLSSIETQYF. DNA for the CDR3: TGTGCCAGCAGCTTGAGTAGCATAGAGACCCAGTACTTC.

The chain's CDR3 is CASSLGLLAGGSTGELFF. The CDR3 DNA is TGTGCCAGCAGCTTAGGCCTTCTGGCGGGGGGGTCAACCGGGGAGCTGTTTTTT. The chain joins TRBV11-3 to TRBJ2-2, with TRBD2 matching 9 bases. CDR1 and CDR2 (germline): SGHNT, YENEEA. The CDR3 has 18 amino acids. J gave up 5 bases and V 1 base, and 11 bases lay outside the gene matches.

The DNA of the CDR3 is TGCGCCAGCAGCTTGGATGGGAGTCAGCCCCAGCATTTT. It yields the protein CASSLDGSQPQHF. The chain couples TRBV5-1 to TRBJ1-5; D gene unclear. V lost 0 bases, J lost 6 bases, and 7 bases lay in between. The CDR3 has 13 amino acids. Germline CDR1 SGHRS, CDR2 YFSETQ.

This sequence joins TRBV11-3 and TRBJ2-1; TRBD2 matches 10 bases. The CDR3 totals 16 residues. The germline CDR1 and CDR2 sequences are SGHNT and YENEEA. J gave up 3 bases and V 5 bases, and 7 bases lay outside the gene matches. The CDR3 DNA reads TGTGCCAGCAGCCCCTCGGGACTAGCGTACTACAATGAGCAGTTCTTC. Protein product: CASSPSGLAYYNEQFF.

The rearrangement links TRBV7-9 to TRBJ2-2; a weak D match, TRBD2 (5 bases). V was cut by 3 bases and J by 5 bases, with 13 bases left in between. The CDR3 covers 15 residues. Germline V gene data show CDR1 as SEHNR and CDR2 as FQNEAQ (reference sequence). The CDR3 spells CASSLRAVSTGELFF. The CDR3 coding sequence is TGTGCCAGCAGCTTGCGGGCAGTGAGTACCGGGGAGCTGTTTTTT.

The CDR3 coding sequence is TGTGCCAGCAGCCCAAACGCGGGGGGGCGGGTAGCCAAAAACATTCAGTACTTC. Protein sequence: CASSPNAGGRVAKNIQYF. The chain couples TRBV4-2 to TRBJ2-4; 9 nucleotides line up with TRBD2. Trimming at V came to 4 bases and at J to 0 bases, leaving 10 bases not matched to a gene. Germline CDR1 is LGHNA and CDR2 is YNFKEQ. This CDR3 has 18 residues.

The chain employs TRBV5-1 and TRBJ2-1, with TRBD1 as a possible D gene (6 bases). The V gene's germline CDR1 is SGHRS and CDR2 YFSETQ. With 0 bases removed from V and 8 bases from J, the gap between germline ends came to 18 bases. This CDR3 spans 16 amino acids. The CDR3 region has the DNA TGCGCCAGCAGCTTGGATCAGGGGTCCAGGGGCGATGAGCAGTTCTTC. Translating gives CASSLDQGSRGDEQFF.

In this sample, this clone turned up a few times. The CDR3 nucleotides read TGCGCCAGCAGAGAAGACACGACTAGCGGGGGTAGCTCCTACAATGAGCAGTTCTTC. Protein: CASREDTTSGGSSYNEQFF. The chain carries TRBV5-1 and TRBJ2-1; 12 bases are shared with TRBD2. CDR3 size: 19 residues. Germline V CDR1 and CDR2: SGHRS, YFSETQ. Unmatched junction bases numbered 12, after V lost 5 bases and J lost 0 bases.